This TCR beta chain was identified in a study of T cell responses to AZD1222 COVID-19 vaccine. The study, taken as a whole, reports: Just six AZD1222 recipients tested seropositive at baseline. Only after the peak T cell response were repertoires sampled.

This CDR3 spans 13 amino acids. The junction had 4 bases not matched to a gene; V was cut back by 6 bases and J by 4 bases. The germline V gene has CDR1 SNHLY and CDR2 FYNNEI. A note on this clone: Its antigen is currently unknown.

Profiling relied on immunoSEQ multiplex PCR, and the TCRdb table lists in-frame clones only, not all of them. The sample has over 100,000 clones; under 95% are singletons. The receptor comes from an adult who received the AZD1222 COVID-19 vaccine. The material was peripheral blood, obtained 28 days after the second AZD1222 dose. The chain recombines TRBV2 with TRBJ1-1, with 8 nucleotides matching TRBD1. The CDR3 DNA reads TGTGCCAGCAGCGTACAGGGGGGCACTGAAGCTTTCTTT. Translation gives CASSVQGGTEAFF. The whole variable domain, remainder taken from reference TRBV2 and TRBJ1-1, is EPEVTQTPSHQVTQMGQEVILRCVPISNHLYFYWYRQILGQKVEFLVSFYNNEISEKSEIFDDQFSVERPDGSNFTLKIRSTKLEDSAMYFCASSVQGGTEAFFGQGTRLTVV.